Below are 21 T cell receptor beta chains sequenced from a single sample in a study of blood T cell repertoires in COVID-19. Using immunoSEQ multiplex PCR, the repertoire was profiled, and TCRdb retains in-frame clones only, with some absent. This sample has under 450,000 clones, with about nine tenths found just once. The sequencing sample was made of peripheral blood. All receptors come from a woman between 50 and 59 years old with COVID-19, enrolled during active disease.

This chain connects TRBV27 to TRBJ1-2; D is ambiguous. Germline CDR1 MNHEY, CDR2 SMNVEV (reference sequence). This CDR3 contains 14 residues. The germline V and J ends were trimmed by 5 bases and 10 bases, with 20 bases remaining between them. CDR3 DNA: TGTGCCAGCAGTCCGAGCTGGAGAGGAGGTTACTACACCTTC. Translating gives CASSPSWRGGYYTF.

The chain recombines TRBV6-5 with TRBJ1-1; D not certain. V was pared by 3 bases and J by 9 bases, with 14 bases between. The CDR3 has 13 amino acids. Germline V gene sequence: CDR1 MNHEY, CDR2 SVGAGI. The CDR3 spells CASSYSLAQKAFF. CDR3 nucleotides: TGTGCCAGCAGTTATTCTCTAGCCCAGAAAGCTTTCTTT.

This sequence joins TRBV5-1 and TRBJ2-6; D remains unclear. V lost 4 bases, J lost 4 bases, and 15 bases lay in between. The germline gives CDR1 SGHRS, CDR2 YFSETQ. The CDR3 loop spans 16 amino acids. The DNA of the CDR3 is TGCGCCAGCAGCCCCCTGCCCGCTACCGGGGCCAACGTCCTGACTTTC. Protein product: CASSPLPATGANVLTF.

The chain joins TRBV6-5 to TRBJ1-2; D is unresolved. The germline CDR1 and CDR2 sequences are MNHEY and SVGAGI. The CDR3 is made up of 14 amino acids. Trimming removed 2 bases from V and 3 bases from J, with 10 bases in between. The CDR3 region has the DNA TGTGCCAGCAGTTACGGCCCAGTGGACTATGGCTACACCTTC. Amino acids: CASSYGPVDYGYTF.

The J gene is TRBJ1-2, the V gene TRBV30, with TRBD1 identical over 8 bases. Germline trimming cut 3 bases from V and 3 bases from J; bases unmatched to any gene: 3. Germline lookup yields CDR1 GTSNPN and CDR2 SVGIG (reference sequence). The CDR3 spans 13 residues. The CDR3 nucleotides read TGTGCCTGGAGAGCGGACAGGGACTATGGCTACACCTTC. Translation gives CAWRADRDYGYTF.

The chain employs TRBV2 and TRBJ1-3, with 7 positions matching TRBD1. Trimming removed 4 bases from V and 0 bases from J; junction bases left unmatched: 3. Per germline, CDR1 SNHLY and CDR2 FYNNEI. The CDR3 loop spans 15 amino acids. DNA of the CDR3: TGTGCCAGCAGTGGGAGGGGGCTCTCTGGAAACACCATATATTTT. Protein: CASSGRGLSGNTIYF. The full variable domain, with the rest looked up from reference TRBV2 and TRBJ1-3, is EPEVTQTPSHQVTQMGQEVILRCVPISNHLYFYWYRQILGQKVEFLVSFYNNEISEKSEIFDDQFSVERPDGSNFTLKIRSTKLEDSAMYFCASSGRGLSGNTIYFGEGSWLTVV.

The chain joins TRBV6-5 to TRBJ1-3; tentatively, D is TRBD1 (6 bases). Trimming took 0 bases from V and 0 from J, leaving 9 bases between them. The CDR3 has 16 residues. CDR1 is MNHEY and CDR2 is SVGAGI in the germline V gene. CDR3 in amino acids: CASSYSRQASGNTIYF. The CDR3 DNA reads TGTGCCAGCAGTTACTCGAGACAGGCCTCTGGAAACACCATATATTTT.

This sequence joins TRBV11-2 and TRBJ2-5, with TRBD2 matching 12 bases. CDR1 is SGHAT, CDR2 FQNNGV, per germline. With V trimmed by 5 bases and J by 4 bases, 8 bases remained unmatched. The CDR3 extends over 16 amino acids. Here the CDR3 reads CASSVRLAGVTETQYF. DNA of the CDR3: TGTGCCAGCAGCGTAAGACTAGCGGGGGTAACAGAGACCCAGTACTTC.

This clone has a handful of counts. V is TRBV7-9 and J is TRBJ2-3; TRBD1 matches at 7 bases. Germline V gives CDR1 SEHNR, CDR2 FQNEAQ (reference sequence). The CDR3 has 14 residues. V lost 5 bases, J lost 4 bases, and 6 bases stayed unmatched. CDR3 sequence reads: CASSLDRVADTQYF. The DNA for the CDR3 is TGTGCCAGCAGCCTCGACAGGGTAGCAGATACGCAGTATTTT.

V usage is TRBV5-4 and J usage is TRBJ1-5; 7 bases agree with TRBD1. This CDR3 has 20 amino acids. The germline V gene has CDR1 SGHNT and CDR2 YYREEE (reference sequence). Trimming at V came to 0 bases and at J to 1 base, leaving 16 bases not matched to a gene. CDR3: CASSLGWCRGGTASNQPQHF. The CDR3 DNA reads as TGTGCCAGCAGCTTGGGATGGTGCCGTGGGGGGACAGCGAGCAATCAGCCCCAGCATTTT. The full variable domain, its missing parts supplied by reference TRBV5-4 and TRBJ1-5, is ETGVTQSPTHLIKTRGQQVTLRCSSQSGHNTVSWYQQALGQGPQFIFQYYREEENGRGNFPPRFSGLQFPNYSSELNVNALELDDSALYLCASSLGWCRGGTASNQPQHFGDGTRLSIL.

This sequence joins TRBV2 and TRBJ2-1, with 13 bases aligning to TRBD2. In germline, CDR1 is SNHLY, CDR2 FYNNEI. The trim removed 5 bases at V and 9 bases at J, leaving 7 bases unmatched. The CDR3 length is 15 residues. The CDR3 region has the DNA TGTGCCAGCAGTCGATGGACTAGCGGGGGAAGTGAGCAGTTCTTC. Translating gives CASSRWTSGGSEQFF.

The chain couples TRBV15 to TRBJ1-3; maybe TRBD1 (5 bases). V was trimmed by 5 bases and J by 0 bases, leaving 14 bases between them. The CDR3 has 16 residues. Germline V CDR1 and CDR2: LNHNV, YYDKDF (reference sequence). CDR3 loop: CATSWSRGSSGNTIYF. CDR3 nucleotide sequence: TGTGCCACCAGCTGGTCTCGGGGGTCCTCTGGAAACACCATATATTTT.

The V and J genes are TRBV4-1 and TRBJ1-1, with TRBD1 identical over 7 bases. The CDR3 consists of 16 residues. V lost 0 bases, J lost 3 bases, and 7 bases stayed unmatched. CDR1 is MGHRA, CDR2 YSYEKL, per germline. The CDR3 loop is CASSQDLRQGYTEAFF. DNA of the CDR3: TGCGCCAGCAGCCAAGATCTGAGACAGGGATACACTGAAGCTTTCTTT.

CDR3 DNA: TGTGCCAGCATCCTCGACCCAGGCCGCACTGAAGCTTTCTTT. As protein: CASILDPGRTEAFF. V is TRBV19 and J is TRBJ1-1; D unclear. In germline, CDR1 is LNHDA, CDR2 SQIVND (reference sequence). This CDR3 contains 14 residues. Trimming pared 9 bases from V and 4 bases from J, leaving 18 bases between.

The rearrangement links TRBV27 to TRBJ2-2, with 7 bases matching TRBD1. The trim removed 0 bases at V and 4 bases at J, leaving 2 bases unmatched. The V gene's germline CDR1 is MNHEY and CDR2 SMNVEV (reference sequence). The CDR3 has 15 residues. For the CDR3, the DNA is TGTGCCAGCAGTTTATCGGGACAGATCACCGGGGAGCTGTTTTTT. As protein: CASSLSGQITGELFF.

This clone was observed once. This sequence joins TRBV6-5 and TRBJ1-1; TRBD1 matches at 8 bases. The CDR3 is 14 residues long. Germline V gene data show CDR1 as MNHEY and CDR2 as SVGAGI. V dropped 6 bases and J dropped 6; count of bases not matched to a gene: 9. CDR3 DNA sequence: TGTGCCAGCAGCAGCTTTGACAGGGGCCCTGAAGCTTTCTTT. This sequence encodes CASSSFDRGPEAFF.

This chain joins TRBV24-1 and TRBJ1-3; 7 bases are shared with TRBD1. The ends lost 6 bases at V and 0 bases at J; junction bases unmatched: 7. CDR1 KGHDR and CDR2 SFDVKD come from the germline V gene. The CDR3 runs 16 residues. For the CDR3, the DNA is TGTGCCACCAGTCCCCGGGACAGCAGCTCTGGAAACACCATATATTTT. This sequence encodes CATSPRDSSSGNTIYF.

The sample holds one count of this clone. The rearrangement links TRBV30 to TRBJ2-3; 7 positions agree with TRBD2. CDR3 length: 14 amino acids. Unmatched junction bases numbered 6, after V lost 4 bases and J lost 2 bases. Germline CDR1 and CDR2: GTSNPN and SVGIG (reference sequence). The CDR3 DNA follows: TGTGCCTGGAAGCGGGGAAGAGACACAGATACGCAGTATTTT. It yields the protein CAWKRGRDTDTQYF.

CDR3 in DNA: TGCAGCGTGGGGGCGGCAGGGGGCTACGAGCAGTACTTC. Protein sequence: CSVGAAGGYEQYF. The rearrangement joins TRBV29-1 to TRBJ2-7; 7 positions match TRBD1. Trimming cost V 6 bases and J 3 bases; bases outside gene matches: 8. CDR1 and CDR2 (germline): SQVTM, ANQGSEA. The CDR3 has 13 amino acids.

The chain carries TRBV12-3 or TRBV12-4 and TRBJ1-3; D gene uncertain. The CDR3 extends over 11 amino acids. CDR3 amino acids: CGSGSGNTIYF. DNA of the CDR3: TGTGGTTCGGGCTCTGGAAACACCATATATTTT.

This CDR3 reads CASSVQGGPGGELFF. Written as DNA, the CDR3 is TGCGCCAGCAGCGTACAGGGGGGGCCCGGCGGGGAGCTGTTTTTT. V gene TRBV4-1 combines with J gene TRBJ2-2; D is perhaps TRBD1 (8 bases). The germline V gene has CDR1 MGHRA and CDR2 YSYEKL. Trimming removed 5 bases from V and 7 bases from J, with 17 bases in between. The CDR3 covers 15 residues.